A single sample gave rise to the 23 T cell receptor beta chains below, sequenced in a study of control samples from healthy donors and cancer patients. Sequencing was performed with immunoSEQ multiplex PCR; in TCRdb, only in-frame clones are kept and a portion is missing. The repertoire holds tens of thousands of clones, roughly nine tenths seen once, with about 15% in the top ten. Sequencing input: blood. All receptors derive from a woman aged 65 to 85 in good health.

The gene calls are TRBV18 and TRBJ2-1; D remains unclear. V lost 0 bases to trimming and J lost 4 bases, with 1 base between them. Germline V gene data show CDR1 as KGHSH and CDR2 as LQKENI. The CDR3 spans 12 residues. The CDR3 loop is CASSPPYNEQFF. The CDR3 DNA sequence: TGTGCCAGCTCACCACCTTACAATGAGCAGTTCTTC.

The chain has TRBV5-1 and TRBJ2-7; 10 bases align to TRBD2. This CDR3 region has 15 residues. Germline values: CDR1 SGHRS, CDR2 YFSETQ. V trimming: 4 bases; J trimming: 2 bases; junction bases outside the gene matches: 6. The CDR3 spells CASSRGLALPYEQYF. CDR3 DNA: TGCGCCAGCAGCCGGGGACTAGCGCTTCCCTACGAGCAGTACTTC.

In DNA, the CDR3 is TGTGCCATCAAAGCGGCTGGCACAGATACGCAGTATTTT. Amino acids: CAIKAAGTDTQYF. The V call is TRBV10-3, the J call TRBJ2-3, with a possible D match to TRBD2 (5 bases). CDR1 and CDR2 from the germline V gene are ENHRY and SYGVKD. Trimming pared 7 bases from V and 1 base from J, leaving 9 bases between. The CDR3 is made up of 13 amino acids.

The V and J genes are TRBV3-1 (or the pseudogene TRBV3-2) and TRBJ1-2; possible D gene TRBD1, 5 bases. The ends were cut back, 4 bases at V and 7 bases at J, with 7 bases in the middle. This CDR3 is built from 11 residues. Germline loops: CDR1 LGHDT, CDR2 YNNKEL (reference sequence). The CDR3 region has the DNA TGTGCCAGCAGCCCAGGGACTGGCTACACCTTC. Its protein product is CASSPGTGYTF.

The V call is TRBV24-1, the J call TRBJ2-3; D possibly matches TRBD1 or TRBD2 (5 bases each). V was trimmed by 3 bases and J by 4 bases, leaving 13 bases between them. Germline-derived CDR1 and CDR2 are KGHDR and SFDVKD. This CDR3 is 15 amino acids long. CDR3 bases: TGTGCCACCAGTGATAACTCCCAGGGAGCAGATACGCAGTATTTT. Translating it yields CATSDNSQGADTQYF.

A few counts support this clone. The V call is TRBV10-3, the J call TRBJ2-7, with 11 bases that match TRBD2. V trimming: 6 bases; J trimming: 2 bases; junction bases outside the gene matches: 0. CDR3 length equals 13 residues. From germline, CDR1 is ENHRY and CDR2 SYGVKD. The CDR3 DNA follows: TGTGCCATCAGGACTAGCGGGGCCTACGAGCAGTACTTC. Amino acid sequence: CAIRTSGAYEQYF.

This chain uses TRBV15 with TRBJ1-3, with D tentatively TRBD1 (6 bases). Trimming left V 1 base short and J 2 bases short, with 9 bases between. From germline, CDR1 is LNHNV and CDR2 YYDKDF (reference sequence). The CDR3 runs 15 residues. CDR3 sequence: CATSRARDTGNTIYF. The DNA for the CDR3 is TGTGCCACCAGCAGAGCCAGGGACACTGGAAACACCATATATTTT.

This clone came up a few times. The chain has TRBV5-6 and TRBJ1-2; TRBD1 agrees at 7 bases. The V gene's germline CDR1 is SGHDT and CDR2 YYEEEE. This CDR3 spans 16 amino acids. Trimming took 3 bases from V and 3 from J; bases not matched to a gene: 11. This CDR3 is CASSSTGTALDYGYTF. The CDR3 DNA follows: TGTGCCAGCAGCTCCACCGGGACAGCTCTTGACTATGGCTACACCTTC.

This clone showed up just once. The gene calls are TRBV6-5 and TRBJ1-1; the match to TRBD1 covers 8 bases. The germline V gene has CDR1 MNHEY and CDR2 SVGAGI. This CDR3 region has 16 residues. After removal of 4 bases from V and 0 bases from J, the junction contained 7 bases not matched to a gene. In DNA form, the CDR3 reads TGTGCCAGCAGTTTGACAGGGGCGGTCATGAACACTGAAGCTTTCTTT. This codes for CASSLTGAVMNTEAFF.

In regard to this clone: The sample has other DNA sequences that encode this CDR3 too. The chain couples TRBV2 to TRBJ2-3; D is perhaps TRBD2 (6 bases). Between the trimmed V and J ends, which lost 8 bases and 1 base, there was a span of 10 bases. Germline CDR1 SNHLY, CDR2 FYNNEI. The CDR3 runs to 13 residues. Here the CDR3 DNA reads TGTGCCAGCGGAGGGGTCGGCACAGATACGCAGTATTTT. Its protein is CASGGVGTDTQYF.

The chain combines TRBV7-6 with TRBJ2-1; 12 positions match TRBD2. The ends lost 1 base at V and 5 bases at J; junction bases unmatched: 12. The CDR3 has 19 residues. CDR1 is SGHVS and CDR2 is FNYEAQ in the germline V gene. CDR3 loop: CASSLDHRSLAGGNNEQFF. The CDR3 coding sequence is TGTGCCAGCAGCTTAGATCACAGAAGTCTAGCGGGAGGGAACAATGAGCAGTTCTTC.

The chain couples TRBV5-6 to TRBJ1-4; D is unresolved. There are 14 residues in the CDR3. V was clipped by 1 base and J by 5 bases, with 9 bases between them. Germline CDR1 is SGHDT and CDR2 is YYEEEE. Written as DNA, the CDR3 is TGTGCCAGCAGCTTGCGAGGGATCAATGAAAAACTGTTTTTT. Its translation is CASSLRGINEKLFF.

This chain uses TRBV5-6 with TRBJ1-6; D gene uncertain. This CDR3 has 14 amino acids. The germline CDR1 and CDR2 sequences are SGHDT and YYEEEE. The germline V and J ends were trimmed by 2 bases and 5 bases, with 8 bases remaining between them. The CDR3 loop reads CASSFRTNNSPLHF. In DNA, the CDR3 is TGTGCCAGCAGCTTTAGGACTAATAATTCACCCCTCCACTTT.

The V and J genes are TRBV7-9 and TRBJ1-6; possibly TRBD1 for D (6 bases). The germline V gene has CDR1 SEHNR and CDR2 FQNEAQ (reference sequence). V lost 4 bases and J 6 bases, leaving 13 bases between the germline ends. CDR3 length: 15 residues. The CDR3 bases are TGTGCCAGCAGCTCAGGGGCCCAGCCTAATTCACCCCTCCACTTT. Its translation: CASSSGAQPNSPLHF.

J is TRBJ1-2 and V is TRBV30, with TRBD1 as a possible D gene (5 bases). Germline lookup yields CDR1 GTSNPN and CDR2 SVGIG (reference sequence). V lost 0 bases to trimming and J lost 7 bases, with 9 bases between them. This CDR3 region has 12 residues. The CDR3 nucleotides are TGTGCCTGGAGTGTTGGGGCGGCTGGCTACACCTTC. As protein: CAWSVGAAGYTF.

The chain recombines TRBV20-1 with TRBJ2-3, with D uncertain. The CDR3 consists of 14 residues. V shed 3 bases and J shed 1 base, with 11 bases lying between them. Germline V gives CDR1 DFQATT, CDR2 SNEGSKA (reference sequence). The CDR3 nucleotides are TGCAGTGCTAGTAAGCCAGAAGGCACAGATACGCAGTATTTT. Translated, it gives CSASKPEGTDTQYF.

The count of this clone is one. The chain has TRBV6-5 and TRBJ2-7; no reliable D call. The ends were cut back, 4 bases at V and 6 bases at J, with 10 bases in the middle. Germline V gives CDR1 MNHEY, CDR2 SVGAGI. This CDR3 has 12 residues. The CDR3, as DNA: TGTGCCAGCAGTTTCTCCCCGGGCGAGCAGTACTTC. Encoded protein: CASSFSPGEQYF.

The J gene is TRBJ2-7, the V gene TRBV19; the D is unclear. There are 11 residues in the CDR3. Trimming left V 11 bases short and J 5 bases short, with 13 bases between. Germline V CDR1 and CDR2: LNHDA, SQIVND (reference sequence). CDR3 DNA: TGTGCCGTAGGGCCCCGCGACGAGCAGTACTTC. Translating it yields CAVGPRDEQYF. The full variable domain, rest sourced from reference TRBV19 and TRBJ2-7, is DGGITQSPKYLFRKEGQNVTLSCEQNLNHDAMYWYRQDPGQGLRLIYYSQIVNDFQKGDIAEGYSVSREKKESFPLTVTSAQKNPTAFYLCAVGPRDEQYFGPGTRLTVT.

The chain carries TRBV6-4 and TRBJ2-3; D gene ambiguous. Germline assignment: CDR1 MRHNA and CDR2 SNTAGT. The ends were cut back, 0 bases at V and 1 base at J, with 11 bases in the middle. This CDR3 region has 16 residues. The CDR3 sequence: CASSDSGFSGTDTQYF. CDR3 sequence (DNA): TGTGCCAGCAGTGACTCAGGTTTTTCTGGCACAGATACGCAGTATTTT.

The chain is built from TRBV5-1 and TRBJ2-2; 11 positions match TRBD2. Germline V lookup: CDR1 SGHRS, CDR2 YFSETQ. With 4 bases clipped from V and 1 base from J, the junction kept 3 bases outside the gene matches. The CDR3 covers 16 residues. CDR3 sequence (DNA): TGCGCCAGCAGCACCGGACTAGCGGGGAACACCGGGGAGCTGTTTTTT. It is translated as CASSTGLAGNTGELFF.

This rearrangement joins TRBV6-1 to TRBJ2-1; no clear D gene. There are 12 residues in the CDR3. The V end lost 2 bases, the J end lost 6 bases, and 5 bases lay between the germline ends. Germline-derived CDR1 and CDR2 are MNHNS and SASEGT. The CDR3 here is CASSEQGNEQFF. The CDR3 region has the DNA TGTGCCAGCAGTGAACAAGGCAATGAGCAGTTCTTC.

This chain uses TRBV5-6 with TRBJ1-1; a possible D gene is TRBD1 (5 bases). V was shortened by 2 bases and J by 8 bases, with 22 bases between the two germline ends. This CDR3 is built from 16 residues. Germline CDR1 and CDR2: SGHDT and YYEEEE. CDR3 residues: CASSFTKGRVRDEAFF. In DNA form, the CDR3 reads TGTGCCAGCAGCTTTACCAAGGGAAGGGTTCGGGACGAAGCTTTCTTT.

The genes are TRBV5-1 and TRBJ2-3; D is unclear. CDR1 and CDR2 (germline): SGHRS, YFSETQ. CDR3 length equals 15 residues. V gave up 1 base and J gave up 2 bases, with 11 bases separating them. CDR3 loop: CASSLTVANTDTQYF. DNA for the CDR3: TGCGCCAGCAGCTTGACGGTGGCCAACACAGATACGCAGTATTTT.